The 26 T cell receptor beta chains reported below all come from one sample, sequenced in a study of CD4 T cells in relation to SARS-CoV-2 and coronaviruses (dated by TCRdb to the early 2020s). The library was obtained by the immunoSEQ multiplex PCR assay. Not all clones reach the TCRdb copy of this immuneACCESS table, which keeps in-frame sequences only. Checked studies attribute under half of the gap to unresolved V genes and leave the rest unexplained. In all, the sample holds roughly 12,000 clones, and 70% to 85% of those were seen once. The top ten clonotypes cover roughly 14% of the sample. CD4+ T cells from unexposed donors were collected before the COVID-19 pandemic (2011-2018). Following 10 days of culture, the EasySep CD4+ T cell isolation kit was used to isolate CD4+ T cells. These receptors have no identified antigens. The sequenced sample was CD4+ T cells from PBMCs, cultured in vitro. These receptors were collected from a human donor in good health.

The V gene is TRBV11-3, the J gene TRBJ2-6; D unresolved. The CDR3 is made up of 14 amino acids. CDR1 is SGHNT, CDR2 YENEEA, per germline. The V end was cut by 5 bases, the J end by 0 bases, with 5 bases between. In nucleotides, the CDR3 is TGTGCCAGCAGCCCGTTCTCTGGGGCCAACGTCCTGACTTTC. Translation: CASSPFSGANVLTF.

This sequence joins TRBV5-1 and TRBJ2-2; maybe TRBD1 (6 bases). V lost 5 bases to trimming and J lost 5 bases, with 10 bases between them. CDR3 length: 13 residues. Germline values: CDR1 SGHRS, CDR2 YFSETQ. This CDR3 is CASRFTGTGELFF. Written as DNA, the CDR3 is TGCGCCAGCAGGTTTACAGGGACCGGGGAGCTGTTTTTT. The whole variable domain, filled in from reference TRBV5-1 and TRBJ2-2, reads KAGVTQTPRYLIKTRGQQVTLSCSPISGHRSVSWYQQTPGQGLQFLFEYFSETQRNKGNFPGRFSGRQFSNSRSEMNVSTLELGDSALYLCASRFTGTGELFFGEGSRLTVL.

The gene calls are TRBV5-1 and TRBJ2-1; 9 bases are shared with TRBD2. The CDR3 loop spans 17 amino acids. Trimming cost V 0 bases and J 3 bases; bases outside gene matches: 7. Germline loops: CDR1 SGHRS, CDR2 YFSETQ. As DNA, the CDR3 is TGCGCCAGCAGCTTGGGTCCTAGCGGGACCCACTACAATGAGCAGTTCTTC. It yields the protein CASSLGPSGTHYNEQFF.

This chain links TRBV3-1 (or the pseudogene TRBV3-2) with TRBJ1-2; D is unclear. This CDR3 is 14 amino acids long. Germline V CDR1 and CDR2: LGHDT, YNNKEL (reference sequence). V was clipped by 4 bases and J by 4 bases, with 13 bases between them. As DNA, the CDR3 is TGTGCCAGCAGCCCCCGGTCGGATGGCTATGGCTACACCTTC. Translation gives CASSPRSDGYGYTF.

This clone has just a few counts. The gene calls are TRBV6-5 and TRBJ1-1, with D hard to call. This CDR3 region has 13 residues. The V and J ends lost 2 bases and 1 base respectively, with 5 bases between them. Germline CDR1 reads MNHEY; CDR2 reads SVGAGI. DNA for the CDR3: TGTGCCAGCAGTTACGGACCGAACACTGAAGCTTTCTTT. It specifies CASSYGPNTEAFF.

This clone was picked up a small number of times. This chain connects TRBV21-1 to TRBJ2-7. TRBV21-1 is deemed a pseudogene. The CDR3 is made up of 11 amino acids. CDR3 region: CASSKGREQYF. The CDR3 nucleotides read TGTGCCAGCAGCAAAGGACGCGAGCAGTACTTC.

CDR3 sequence (DNA): TGTGCCAGCAGTGGCGCCGGGACTAGCGGGTTCAATGAGCAGTTCTTC. Its protein product is CASSGAGTSGFNEQFF. The genes are TRBV6-1 and TRBJ2-1, with 12 bases that match TRBD2. V was clipped by 4 bases and J by 6 bases; unmatched bases: 7. The CDR3 consists of 16 residues. CDR1 is MNHNS, CDR2 SASEGT, per germline.

The DNA of the CDR3 is TGTGCCAGCAGCTTATTCGAGGCAGATACGCAGTATTTT. Its protein is CASSLFEADTQYF. The chain has TRBV7-3 and TRBJ2-3; unclear D gene. The CDR3 runs 13 residues. The germline V gene encodes CDR1 SGHTA and CDR2 FQGTGA. The V end lost 2 bases, the J end lost 4 bases, and 7 bases lay between the germline ends.

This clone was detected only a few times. The CDR3 sequence is CASSQANSLVTPLHF. Here the CDR3 DNA reads TGCGCCAGCAGCCAAGCGAATTCGCTAGTGACACCCCTCCACTTT. The chain joins TRBV4-3 to TRBJ1-6; D gene ambiguous. The CDR3 runs to 15 residues. Germline V CDR1 and CDR2: LGHNA, YSLEER. The germline V and J ends were trimmed by 1 base and 11 bases, with 15 bases remaining between them.

For the CDR3, the DNA is TGTGCCAGCTCACCTGACTCGCGGGGGGTAGGCTACGAGCAGTACTTC. It encodes CASSPDSRGVGYEQYF. The rearrangement uses TRBV18 and TRBJ2-7; 8 bases agree with TRBD2. The CDR3 is made up of 16 amino acids. Germline values: CDR1 KGHSH, CDR2 LQKENI. V lost 3 bases and J lost 3; bases outside the gene matches: 10. The variable domain in full, completed from reference TRBV18 and TRBJ2-7, reads NAGVMQNPRHLVRRRGQEARLRCSPMKGHSHVYWYRQLPEEGLKFMVYLQKENIIDESGMPKERFSAEFPKEGPSILRIQQVVRGDSAAYFCASSPDSRGVGYEQYFGPGTRLTVT.

The CDR3 DNA reads as TGCGCCAGCAGTGAGAAGGTACAAGAGACCCAGTACTTC. It yields the protein CASSEKVQETQYF. V is TRBV10-1 and J is TRBJ2-5; no clear D. This CDR3 has 13 amino acids. V lost 2 bases to trimming and J lost 2 bases, with 6 bases between them. CDR1 is WNHNN and CDR2 is SYGVQD in the germline V gene (reference sequence).

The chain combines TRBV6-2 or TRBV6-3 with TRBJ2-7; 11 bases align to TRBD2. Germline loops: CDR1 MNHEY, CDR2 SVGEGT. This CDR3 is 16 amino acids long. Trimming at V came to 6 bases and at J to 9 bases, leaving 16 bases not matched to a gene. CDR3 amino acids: CASSPGTSGVGLWQYF. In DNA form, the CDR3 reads TGTGCCAGCAGCCCCGGGACTAGCGGAGTGGGGCTTTGGCAGTACTTC.

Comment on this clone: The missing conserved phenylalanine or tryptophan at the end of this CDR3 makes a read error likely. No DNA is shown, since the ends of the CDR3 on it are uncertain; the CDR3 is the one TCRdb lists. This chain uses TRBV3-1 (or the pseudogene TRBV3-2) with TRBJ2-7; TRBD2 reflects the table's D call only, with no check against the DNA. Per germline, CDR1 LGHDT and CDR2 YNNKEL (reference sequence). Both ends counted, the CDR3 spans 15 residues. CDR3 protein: CASSQGPGLAGGRKI.

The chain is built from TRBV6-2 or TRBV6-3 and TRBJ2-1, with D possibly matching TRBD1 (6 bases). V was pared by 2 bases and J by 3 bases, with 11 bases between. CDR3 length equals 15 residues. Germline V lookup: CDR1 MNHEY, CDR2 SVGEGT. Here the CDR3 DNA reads TGTGCCAGCAGTTACGTGGGGGCTCTCTACAATGAGCAGTTCTTC. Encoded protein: CASSYVGALYNEQFF.

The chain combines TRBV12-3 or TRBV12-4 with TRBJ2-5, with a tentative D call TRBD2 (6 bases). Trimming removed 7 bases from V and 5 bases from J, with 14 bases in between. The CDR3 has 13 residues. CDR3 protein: CASNILASETQYF. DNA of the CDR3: TGTGCCAGCAACATACTAGCATCGGAGACCCAGTACTTC.

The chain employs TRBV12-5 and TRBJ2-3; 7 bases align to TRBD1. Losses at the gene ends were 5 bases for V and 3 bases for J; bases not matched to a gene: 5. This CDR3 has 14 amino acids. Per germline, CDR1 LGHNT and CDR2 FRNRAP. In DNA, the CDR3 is TGTGCTAGTGGTACGGGACAGCCTACAGATACGCAGTATTTT. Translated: CASGTGQPTDTQYF.

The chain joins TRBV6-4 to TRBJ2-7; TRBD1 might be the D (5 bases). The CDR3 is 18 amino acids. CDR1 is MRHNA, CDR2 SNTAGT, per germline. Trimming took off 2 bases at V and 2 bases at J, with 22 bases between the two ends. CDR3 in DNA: TGTGCCAGCAGTGACCCAATTAGGTTGACAGATAGCCCCTACGAGCAGTACTTC. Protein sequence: CASSDPIRLTDSPYEQYF.

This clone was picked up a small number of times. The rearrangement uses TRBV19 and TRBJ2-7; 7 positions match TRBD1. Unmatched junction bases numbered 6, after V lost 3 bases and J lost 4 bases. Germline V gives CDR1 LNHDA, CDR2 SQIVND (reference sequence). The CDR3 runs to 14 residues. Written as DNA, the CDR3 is TGTGCCAGTAGTATCCACACAGGGGAATACGAGCAGTACTTC. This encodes CASSIHTGEYEQYF.

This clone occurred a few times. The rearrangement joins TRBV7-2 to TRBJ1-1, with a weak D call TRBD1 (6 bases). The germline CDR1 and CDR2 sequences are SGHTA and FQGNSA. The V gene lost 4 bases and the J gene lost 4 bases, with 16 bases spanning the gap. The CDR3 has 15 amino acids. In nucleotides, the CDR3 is TGTGCCAGCAGCTCTACCGGCCGCAGGGGCACTGAAGCTTTCTTT. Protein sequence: CASSSTGRRGTEAFF. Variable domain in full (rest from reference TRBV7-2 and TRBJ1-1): GAGVSQSPSNKVTEKGKDVELRCDPISGHTALYWYRQSLGQGLEFLIYFQGNSAPDKSGLPSDRFSAERTGGSVSTLTIQRTQQEDSAVYLCASSSTGRRGTEAFFGQGTRLTVV.

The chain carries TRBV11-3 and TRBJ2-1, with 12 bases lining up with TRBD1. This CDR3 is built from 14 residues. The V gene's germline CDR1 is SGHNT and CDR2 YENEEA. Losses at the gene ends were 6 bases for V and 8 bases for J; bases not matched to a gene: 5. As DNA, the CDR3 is TGTGCCAGCAGGAAGGGACAGGGGGCGGATGAGCAGTTCTTC. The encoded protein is CASRKGQGADEQFF.

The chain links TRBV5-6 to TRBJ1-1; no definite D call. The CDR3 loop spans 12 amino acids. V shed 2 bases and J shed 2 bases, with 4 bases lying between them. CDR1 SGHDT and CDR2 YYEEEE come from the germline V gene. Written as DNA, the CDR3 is TGTGCCAGCAGCTTACCAAACACTGAAGCTTTCTTT. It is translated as CASSLPNTEAFF.

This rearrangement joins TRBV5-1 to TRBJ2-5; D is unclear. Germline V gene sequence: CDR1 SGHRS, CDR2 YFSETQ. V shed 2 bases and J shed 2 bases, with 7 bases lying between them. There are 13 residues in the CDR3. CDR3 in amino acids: CASSFDLQETQYF. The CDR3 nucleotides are TGCGCCAGCAGCTTCGACTTACAAGAGACCCAGTACTTC.

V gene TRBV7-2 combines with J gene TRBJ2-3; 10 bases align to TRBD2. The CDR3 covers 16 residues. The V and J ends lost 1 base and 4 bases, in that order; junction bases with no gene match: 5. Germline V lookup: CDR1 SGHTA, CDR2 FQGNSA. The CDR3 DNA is TGTGCCAGCAGCTTAGGTTCTAGCGGGAGTGCAGATACGCAGTATTTT. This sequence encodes CASSLGSSGSADTQYF.

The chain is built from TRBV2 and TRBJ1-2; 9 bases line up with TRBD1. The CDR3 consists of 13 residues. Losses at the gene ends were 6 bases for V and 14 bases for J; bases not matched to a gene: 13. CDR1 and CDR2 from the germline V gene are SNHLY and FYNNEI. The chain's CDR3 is CASRGTGQEIVTF. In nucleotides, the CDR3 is TGTGCCAGCAGGGGGACAGGGCAAGAAATCGTTACCTTC.

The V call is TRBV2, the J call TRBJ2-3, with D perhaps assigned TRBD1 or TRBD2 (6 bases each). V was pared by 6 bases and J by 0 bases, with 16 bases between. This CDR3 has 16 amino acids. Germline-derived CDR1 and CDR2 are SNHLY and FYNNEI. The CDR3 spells CASRPGGGTSTDTQYF. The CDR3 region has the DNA TGTGCCAGCAGACCCGGGGGCGGCACCAGCACAGATACGCAGTATTTT.

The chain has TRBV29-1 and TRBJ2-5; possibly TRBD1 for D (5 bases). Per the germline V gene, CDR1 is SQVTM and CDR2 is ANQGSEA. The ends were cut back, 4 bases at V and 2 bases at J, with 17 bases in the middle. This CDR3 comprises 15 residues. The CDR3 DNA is TGCAGCGTTGTTCCAGGGAAGGGTGGTCAAGAGACCCAGTACTTC. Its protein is CSVVPGKGGQETQYF.